Listed below are T cell receptor beta chains from one sample, sequenced in a study of blood T cell repertoires in COVID-19. The repertoire was sequenced with immunoSEQ multiplex PCR; TCRdb's copy has only in-frame clones and lacks some. The table includes hundreds of thousands of clones, about four fifths detected once. The sample consisted of peripheral blood. These receptors came from a woman in her sixties or seventies with acute or convalescent COVID-19. Each CDR3 is given with its conserved first and last residue. A D gene is named only where the DNA matches it firmly. Only part of the rows carry a size: once, few, many, or a class if the clone is expanded.

TRBJ1-2	NA	TRBV12-3/TRBV12-4	TRBD1	CASSYRDSYGYTF	TGTGCCAGCAGTTACCGGGACAGCTATGGCTACACCTTC
TRBJ1-2	many	TRBV28	TRBD1	CASSTTGGNTGYTF	TGTGCCAGCAGTACCACAGGGGGGAATACTGGCTACACCTTC
TRBJ2-3	NA	TRBV19	TRBD1	CASRSRGQGLDTQYF	TGTGCCAGTAGGTCACGGGGACAGGGTCTAGATACGCAGTATTTT
TRBJ2-1	NA	TRBV7-9	TRBD2	CASSPLAGGHNEQFF	TGTGCCAGCAGTCCCCTAGCGGGGGGGCACAATGAGCAGTTCTTC
TRBJ1-2	NA	TRBV28	TRBD1	CASSLTGQGGYGYTF	TGTGCCAGCAGTTTAACAGGACAGGGTGGCTATGGCTACACCTTC
TRBJ1-5	NA	TRBV4-1	TRBD1	CASSRGTGTNQPQHF	TGCGCCAGCAGCCGCGGGACAGGGACCAATCAGCCCCAGCATTTT
TRBJ1-1	NA	TRBV7-9	NA	CASSRRDTYLNTEAFF	TGTGCCAGCAGCAGAAGGGACACCTATTTGAACACTGAAGCTTTCTTT
TRBJ1-2	few	TRBV7-2	NA	CASSLTAMANYGYTF	TGTGCCAGCAGCTTAACCGCGATGGCTAACTATGGCTACACCTTC
TRBJ2-4	NA	TRBV29-1	TRBD1	CSVGRDSYIQYF	TGCAGCGTGGGCCGGGACAGTTACATTCAGTACTTC
TRBJ2-7	NA	TRBV27	TRBD2	CASSSYGLAGGSYEQYF	TGTGCCAGCAGTTCCTATGGACTAGCGGGGGGCAGTTACGAGCAGTACTTC
TRBJ2-3	few	TRBV9	TRBD2	CASSVEGLVSTDTQYF	TGTGCCAGCAGCGTAGAGGGACTAGTAAGCACAGATACGCAGTATTTT
TRBJ1-6	NA	TRBV5-1	NA	CASSLDGGNSPLHF	TGCGCCAGCAGCTTGGACGGGGGAAATTCACCCCTCCACTTT
TRBJ1-2	few	TRBV6-1	TRBD1	CASSDGTVLYGYTF	TGTGCCAGCAGTGATGGGACAGTCCTCTATGGCTACACCTTC
TRBJ1-2	once	TRBV5-4	TRBD1	CASSQGQGDYGYTF	TGTGCCAGCAGCCAGGGACAGGGCGACTATGGCTACACCTTC
TRBJ1-2	NA	TRBV6-5	NA	CASSYSNRANYGYTF	TGTGCCAGCAGTTACTCGAACAGGGCGAACTATGGCTACACCTTC
TRBJ1-2	NA	TRBV15	TRBD1	CATSRGQGAKRINGYTF	TGTGCCACCAGCAGGGGACAGGGGGCAAAACGAATAAATGGCTACACCTTC
TRBJ2-5	NA	TRBV15	NA	CATSSPGVETQYF	TGTGCCACCAGCAGCCCAGGGGTAGAGACCCAGTACTTC
TRBJ2-3	NA	TRBV7-2	TRBD2	CASSLEGLADTQYF	TGTGCCAGCAGCTTAGAGGGACTAGCAGATACGCAGTATTTT
TRBJ1-4	NA	TRBV28	TRBD1	CASSSTGGSEKLFF	TGTGCCAGCAGCTCCACAGGGGGTAGTGAAAAACTGTTTTTT
TRBJ1-3	NA	TRBV4-3	TRBD1	CASSQYQGQGARGNTIYF	TGCGCCAGCAGCCAATACCAGGGACAGGGGGCGCGCGGAAACACCATATATTTT
TRBJ1-2	once	TRBV6-5	TRBD1	CASSQPGTGDYGYTF	TGTGCCAGCAGTCAGCCCGGGACAGGGGATTATGGCTACACCTTC
TRBJ1-1	NA	TRBV6-5	NA	CASSIPGNTEAFF	TGTGCCAGCAGTATCCCGGGGAACACTGAAGCTTTCTTT
TRBJ1-6	NA	TRBV5-6	TRBD1	CASSLTTGVTLAPLHF	TGTGCCAGCAGCCTAACTACAGGGGTAACCTTAGCACCCCTCCACTTT
TRBJ2-7	NA	TRBV7-2	TRBD2	CASSLVSGTLDEQYF	TGTGCCAGCAGCTTAGTTAGCGGGACGCTCGACGAGCAGTACTTC
TRBJ2-1	NA	TRBV5-4	TRBD1	CASSLGGTGSNEQFF	TGTGCCAGCAGCTTAGGTGGGACAGGGTCCAATGAGCAGTTCTTC
TRBJ2-1	NA	TRBV5-1	TRBD2	CASSLAPGEGEQFF	TGCGCCAGCAGCTTGGCCCCGGGGGAGGGTGAGCAGTTCTTC
TRBJ2-5	many	TRBV6-5	NA	CASSTPDYQETQYF	TGTGCCAGCAGTACCCCGGACTATCAAGAGACCCAGTACTTC
TRBJ2-6	NA	TRBV18	NA	CASSLKGGLGANVLTF	TGTGCCAGCTCCCTAAAGGGGGGGCTGGGGGCCAACGTCCTGACTTTC
TRBJ1-5	NA	TRBV10-3	NA	CAISPSNSNQPQHF	TGTGCCATCAGTCCATCTAATAGCAATCAGCCCCAGCATTTT
TRBJ1-5	NA	TRBV6-5	NA	CASSQGSNQPQHF	TGTGCCAGCAGTCAGGGTAGCAATCAGCCCCAGCATTTT
TRBJ1-1	NA	TRBV19	NA	CASSIPGRNTEAFF	TGTGCCAGTAGTATCCCAGGGCGGAACACTGAAGCTTTCTTT
TRBJ2-5	NA	TRBV20-1	NA	CSTTGIETQYF	TGCAGCACGACAGGAATTGAGACCCAGTACTTC
TRBJ1-1	NA	TRBV18	TRBD1	CASSPTGANTEAFF	TGTGCCAGCTCGCCGACAGGGGCCAACACTGAAGCTTTCTTT
TRBJ2-2	NA	TRBV4-1	NA	CASRSDMNTGELFF	TGCGCCAGCAGGAGTGACATGAACACCGGGGAGCTGTTTTTT
TRBJ2-1	NA	TRBV2	NA	CASIYTGTYNEQFF	TGTGCCAGCATCTATACAGGTACCTACAATGAGCAGTTCTTC
TRBJ1-1	NA	TRBV7-9	TRBD1	CASSLDRAAFF	TGTGCCAGCAGCTTGGACAGGGCCGCTTTCTTT
TRBJ2-5	NA	TRBV19	NA	CASSMGGFRETQYF	TGTGCCAGTAGTATGGGAGGTTTCCGAGAGACCCAGTACTTC
TRBJ2-3	NA	TRBV3-1/TRBV3-2	TRBD1	CASSPQGAGTDTQYF	TGTGCCAGCAGCCCACAGGGGGCCGGCACAGATACGCAGTATTTT
TRBJ1-5	NA	TRBV18	TRBD1	CASSLDRVGQPQHF	TGTGCCAGCTCACTGGACAGGGTTGGGCAGCCCCAGCATTTT
TRBJ1-6	NA	TRBV2	NA	CASNEQIVNSPLHF	TGTGCCAGCAACGAACAGATCGTTAATTCACCCCTCCACTTT
TRBJ2-5	NA	TRBV5-1	TRBD2	CASRSGGAEEETQYF	TGCGCCAGCAGGTCGGGGGGGGCGGAGGAAGAGACCCAGTACTTC